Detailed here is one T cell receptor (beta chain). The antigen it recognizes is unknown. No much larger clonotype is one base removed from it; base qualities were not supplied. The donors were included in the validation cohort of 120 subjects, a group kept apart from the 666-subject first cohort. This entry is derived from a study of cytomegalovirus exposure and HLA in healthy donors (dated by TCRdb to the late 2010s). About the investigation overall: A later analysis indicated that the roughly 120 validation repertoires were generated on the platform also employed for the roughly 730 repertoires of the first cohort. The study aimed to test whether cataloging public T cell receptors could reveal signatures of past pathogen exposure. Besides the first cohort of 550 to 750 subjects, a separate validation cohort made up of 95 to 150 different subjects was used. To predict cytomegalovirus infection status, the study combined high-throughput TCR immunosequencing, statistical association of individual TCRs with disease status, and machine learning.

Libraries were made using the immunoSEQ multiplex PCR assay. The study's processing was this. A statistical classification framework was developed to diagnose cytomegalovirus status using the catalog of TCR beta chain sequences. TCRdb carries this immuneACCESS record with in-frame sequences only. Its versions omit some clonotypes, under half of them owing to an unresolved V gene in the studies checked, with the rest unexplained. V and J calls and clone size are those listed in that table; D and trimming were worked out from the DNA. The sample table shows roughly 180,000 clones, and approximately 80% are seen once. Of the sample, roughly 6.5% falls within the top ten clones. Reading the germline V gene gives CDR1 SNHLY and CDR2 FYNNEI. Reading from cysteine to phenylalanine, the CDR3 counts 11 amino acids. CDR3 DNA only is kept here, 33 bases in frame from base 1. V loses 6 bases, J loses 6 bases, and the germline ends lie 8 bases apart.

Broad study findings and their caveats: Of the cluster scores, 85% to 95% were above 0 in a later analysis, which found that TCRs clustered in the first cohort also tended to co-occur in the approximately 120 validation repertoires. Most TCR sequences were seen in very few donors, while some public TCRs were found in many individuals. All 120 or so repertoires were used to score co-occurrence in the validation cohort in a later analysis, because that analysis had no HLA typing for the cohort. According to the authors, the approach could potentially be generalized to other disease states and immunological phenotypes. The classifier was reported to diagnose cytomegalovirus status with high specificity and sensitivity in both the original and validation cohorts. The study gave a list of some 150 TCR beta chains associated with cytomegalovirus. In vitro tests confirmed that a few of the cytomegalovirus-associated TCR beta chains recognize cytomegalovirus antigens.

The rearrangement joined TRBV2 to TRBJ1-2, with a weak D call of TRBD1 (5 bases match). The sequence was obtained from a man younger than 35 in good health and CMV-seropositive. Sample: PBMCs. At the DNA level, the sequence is TGTGCCAGCAGGGGCAGGGATGGCTACACCTTC. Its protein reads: CASRGRDGYTF.